This T cell receptor beta chain was recovered during a study of T cells expressing NK-cell markers. Overall study: Sequencing of TCR beta repertoires drew on sorted CD3+CD56+NKG2C+, CD3+CD56+NKG2C- and CD3+CD56-NKG2C+ T cells. The eight sequenced donors comprised seven who were HCMV-seropositive and one who was seronegative.

General study results and limits: The same clonotypes also predominated in the CD3+CD56-NKG2C+ fraction of a few donors.

From germline, CDR1 is MNHEY and CDR2 SVGAGI. The CDR3 has 14 residues. What made the TCR beta cDNA was 5'RACE template switching with UMIs. Reprocessing the 5' RACE reads, TCRdb reports a single entry for every CDR3 protein and omits DNA. The sample data list about 540,000 distinct CDR3 sequences. With regard to this clonotype: Its antigen is currently unknown.

The sequenced sample was blood T cells: a sorted CD56 or NKG2C T cell subset, CD4+ or CD8+ T cells, or bulk PBMC T cells (not recorded which). The sequence derives from a man aged 18 to 35 in good health. The chain couples TRBV6-5 to TRBJ1-6; TCRdb reports TRBD1, a call that lacks DNA to check it against. The CDR3 region is CASSYDPPGTPLHF.